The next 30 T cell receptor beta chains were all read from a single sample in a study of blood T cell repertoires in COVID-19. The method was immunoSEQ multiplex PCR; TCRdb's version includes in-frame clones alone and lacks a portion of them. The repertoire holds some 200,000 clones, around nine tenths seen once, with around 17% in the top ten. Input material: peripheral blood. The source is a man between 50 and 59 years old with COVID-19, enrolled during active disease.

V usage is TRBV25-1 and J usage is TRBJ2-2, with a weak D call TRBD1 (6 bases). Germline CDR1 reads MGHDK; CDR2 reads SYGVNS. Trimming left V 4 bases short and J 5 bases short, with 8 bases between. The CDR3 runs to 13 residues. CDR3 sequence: CASSGQETGELFF. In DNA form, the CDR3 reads TGTGCCAGCAGTGGACAGGAGACCGGGGAGCTGTTTTTT.

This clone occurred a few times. Here the CDR3 reads CASGPGQGVDTIYF. CDR3 sequence (DNA): TGTGCCAGCGGTCCGGGACAGGGAGTTGACACCATATATTTT. The V call is TRBV11-1, the J call TRBJ1-3; 9 positions agree with TRBD1. The CDR3 is made up of 14 amino acids. The germline V gene encodes CDR1 SGHAT and CDR2 FQDESV (reference sequence). With V trimmed by 8 bases and J by 8 bases, 10 bases remained unmatched.

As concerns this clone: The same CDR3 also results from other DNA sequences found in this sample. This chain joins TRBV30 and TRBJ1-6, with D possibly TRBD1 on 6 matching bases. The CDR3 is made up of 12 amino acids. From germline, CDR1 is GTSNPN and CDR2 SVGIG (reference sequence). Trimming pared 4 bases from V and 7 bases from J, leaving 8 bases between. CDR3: CAWTGQNSPLHF. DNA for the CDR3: TGTGCCTGGACTGGACAGAATTCACCCCTCCACTTT.

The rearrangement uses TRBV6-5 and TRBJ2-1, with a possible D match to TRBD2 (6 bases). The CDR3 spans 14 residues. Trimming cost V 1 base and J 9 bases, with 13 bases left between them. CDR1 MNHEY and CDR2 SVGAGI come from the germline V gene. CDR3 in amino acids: CASSYLGGVSEQFF. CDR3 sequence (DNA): TGTGCCAGCAGTTACTTGGGGGGAGTAAGTGAGCAGTTCTTC.

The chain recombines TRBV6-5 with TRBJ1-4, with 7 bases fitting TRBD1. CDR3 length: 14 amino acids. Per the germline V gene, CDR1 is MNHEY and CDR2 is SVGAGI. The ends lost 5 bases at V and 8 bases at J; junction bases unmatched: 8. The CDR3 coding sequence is TGTGCCAGCAGTCCTAATACAGGGGAAGAAAAACTGTTTTTT. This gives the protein CASSPNTGEEKLFF.

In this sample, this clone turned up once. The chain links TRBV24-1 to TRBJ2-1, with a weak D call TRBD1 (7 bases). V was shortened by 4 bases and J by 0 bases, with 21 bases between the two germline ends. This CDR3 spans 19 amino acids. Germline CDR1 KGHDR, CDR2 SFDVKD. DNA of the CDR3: TGTGCCACCAGTGACGACAGGGTCGGCGGGACGAGCTCCTACAATGAGCAGTTCTTC. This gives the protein CATSDDRVGGTSSYNEQFF.

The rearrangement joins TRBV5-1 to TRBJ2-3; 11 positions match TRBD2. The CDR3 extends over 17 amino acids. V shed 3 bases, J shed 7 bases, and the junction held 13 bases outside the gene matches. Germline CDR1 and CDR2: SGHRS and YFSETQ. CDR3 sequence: CASSSDTLGTSGNTQYF. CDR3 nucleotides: TGCGCCAGCAGCTCAGACACCCTAGGGACTAGCGGCAATACGCAGTATTTT.

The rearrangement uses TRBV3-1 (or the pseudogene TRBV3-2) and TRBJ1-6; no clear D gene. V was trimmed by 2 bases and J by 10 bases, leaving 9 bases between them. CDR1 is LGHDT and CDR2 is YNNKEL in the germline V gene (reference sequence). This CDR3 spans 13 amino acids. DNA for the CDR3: TGTGCCAGCAGCCAAATAGCTGTATCACCCCTCCACTTT. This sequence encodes CASSQIAVSPLHF.

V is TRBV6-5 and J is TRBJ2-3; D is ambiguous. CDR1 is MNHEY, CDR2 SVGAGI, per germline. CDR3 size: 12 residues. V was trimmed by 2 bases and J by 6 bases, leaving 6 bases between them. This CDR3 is CASSYGEDTQYF. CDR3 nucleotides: TGTGCCAGCAGTTACGGTGAGGATACGCAGTATTTT.

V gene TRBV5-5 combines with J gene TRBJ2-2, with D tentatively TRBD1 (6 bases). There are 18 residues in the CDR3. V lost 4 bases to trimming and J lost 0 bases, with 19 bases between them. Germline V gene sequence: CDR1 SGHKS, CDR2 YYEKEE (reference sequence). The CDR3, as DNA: TGTGCCAGCAGCCGAACCCCTACAGGGAGCGCGAACACCGGGGAGCTGTTTTTT. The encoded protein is CASSRTPTGSANTGELFF.

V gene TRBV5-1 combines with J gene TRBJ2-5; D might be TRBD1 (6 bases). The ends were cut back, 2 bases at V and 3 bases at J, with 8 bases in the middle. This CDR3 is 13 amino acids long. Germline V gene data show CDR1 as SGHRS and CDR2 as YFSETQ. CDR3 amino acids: CASSFPGEETQYF. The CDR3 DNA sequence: TGCGCCAGCAGCTTCCCAGGGGAAGAGACCCAGTACTTC.

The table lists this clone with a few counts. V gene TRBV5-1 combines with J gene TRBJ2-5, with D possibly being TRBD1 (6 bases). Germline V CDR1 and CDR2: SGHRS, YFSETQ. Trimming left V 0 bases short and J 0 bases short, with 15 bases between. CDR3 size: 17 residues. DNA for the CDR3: TGCGCCAGCAGCTTGGGAGTGGGACAACCGTACCAAGAGACCCAGTACTTC. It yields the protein CASSLGVGQPYQETQYF.

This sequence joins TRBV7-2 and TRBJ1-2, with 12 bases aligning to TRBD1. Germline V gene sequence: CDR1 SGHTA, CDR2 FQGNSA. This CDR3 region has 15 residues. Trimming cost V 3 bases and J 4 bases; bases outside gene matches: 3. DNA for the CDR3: TGTGCCAGCAGCTTGGGGACAGGGGGCAGCTATGGCTACACCTTC. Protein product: CASSLGTGGSYGYTF.

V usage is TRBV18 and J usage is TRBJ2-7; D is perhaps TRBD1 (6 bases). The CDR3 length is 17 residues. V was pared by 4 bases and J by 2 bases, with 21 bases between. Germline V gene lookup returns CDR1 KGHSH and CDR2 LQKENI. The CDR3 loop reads CASSLQDGTPNPYEQYF. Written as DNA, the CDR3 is TGTGCCAGCTCACTCCAGGACGGGACACCAAACCCCTACGAGCAGTACTTC.

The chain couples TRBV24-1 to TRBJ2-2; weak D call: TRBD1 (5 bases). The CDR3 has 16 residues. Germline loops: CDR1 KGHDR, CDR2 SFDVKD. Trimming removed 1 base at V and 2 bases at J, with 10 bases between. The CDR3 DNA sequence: TGTGCCACCAGTGATTTCAGGGCCCGAAACACCGGGGAGCTGTTTTTT. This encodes CATSDFRARNTGELFF.

As DNA, the CDR3 is TGTGCCAGCAGCGTAGCGGGGGGGGCCGGGGTGCAGTATTTT. This codes for CASSVAGGAGVQYF. The chain carries TRBV9 and TRBJ2-3; 8 bases are shared with TRBD2. The CDR3 extends over 14 amino acids. From germline, CDR1 is SGDLS and CDR2 YYNGEE. J lost 11 bases, V lost 0 bases, and 8 bases had no gene match.

CDR3 region: CASSWGDRETQYF. DNA for the CDR3: TGTGCCAGCAGTTGGGGGGATAGGGAGACCCAGTACTTC. The chain employs TRBV27 and TRBJ2-5; possibly TRBD2 for D (6 bases). The germline V and J ends were trimmed by 4 bases and 5 bases, with 11 bases remaining between them. This CDR3 is built from 13 residues. Germline V gene data show CDR1 as MNHEY and CDR2 as SMNVEV (reference sequence).

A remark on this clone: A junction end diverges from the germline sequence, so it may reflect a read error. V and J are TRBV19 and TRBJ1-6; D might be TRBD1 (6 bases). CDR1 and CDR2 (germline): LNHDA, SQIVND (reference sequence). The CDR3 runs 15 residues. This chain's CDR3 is CASSVGDTYNSPLHF. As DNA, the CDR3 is TGTGCCAGTAGTGTGGGGGACACCTACAATTCACCCCTCCACTTT.

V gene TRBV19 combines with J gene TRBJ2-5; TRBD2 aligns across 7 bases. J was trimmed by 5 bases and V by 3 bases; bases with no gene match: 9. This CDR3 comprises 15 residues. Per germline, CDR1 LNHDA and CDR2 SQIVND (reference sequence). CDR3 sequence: CASSIGGDLVETQYF. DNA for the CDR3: TGTGCCAGTAGTATTGGGGGGGACCTGGTGGAGACCCAGTACTTC.

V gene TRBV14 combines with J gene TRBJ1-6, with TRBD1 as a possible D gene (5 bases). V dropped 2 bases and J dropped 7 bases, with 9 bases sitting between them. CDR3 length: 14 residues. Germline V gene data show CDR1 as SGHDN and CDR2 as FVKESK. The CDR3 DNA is TGTGCCAGCAGCCAATCAAGGGGCAATTCACCCCTCCACTTT. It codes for CASSQSRGNSPLHF.

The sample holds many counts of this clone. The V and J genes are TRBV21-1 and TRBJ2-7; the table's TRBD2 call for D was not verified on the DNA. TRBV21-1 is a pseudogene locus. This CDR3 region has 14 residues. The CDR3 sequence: CASSNFLGGYEQYF. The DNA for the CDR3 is TGTGCCAGCAGCAACTTTTTGGGGGGCTACGAGCAGTACTTC.

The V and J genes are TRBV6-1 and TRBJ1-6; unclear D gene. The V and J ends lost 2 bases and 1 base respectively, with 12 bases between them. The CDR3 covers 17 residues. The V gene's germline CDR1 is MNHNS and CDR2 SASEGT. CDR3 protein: CASSEYGRPSYNSPLHF. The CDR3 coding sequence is TGTGCCAGCAGTGAATACGGCAGGCCGTCCTATAATTCACCCCTCCACTTT.

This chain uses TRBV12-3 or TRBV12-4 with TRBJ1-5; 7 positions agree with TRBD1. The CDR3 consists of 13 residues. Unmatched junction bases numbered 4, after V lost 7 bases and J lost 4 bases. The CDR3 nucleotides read TGTGCCAGCAACTACAGGGGTAATCAGCCCCAGCATTTT. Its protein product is CASNYRGNQPQHF.

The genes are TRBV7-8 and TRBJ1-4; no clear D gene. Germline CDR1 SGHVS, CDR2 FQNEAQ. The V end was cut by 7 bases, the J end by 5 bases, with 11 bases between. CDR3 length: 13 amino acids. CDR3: CASTRGGNEKLFF. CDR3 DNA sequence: TGTGCCAGCACCCGAGGCGGGAATGAAAAACTGTTTTTT.

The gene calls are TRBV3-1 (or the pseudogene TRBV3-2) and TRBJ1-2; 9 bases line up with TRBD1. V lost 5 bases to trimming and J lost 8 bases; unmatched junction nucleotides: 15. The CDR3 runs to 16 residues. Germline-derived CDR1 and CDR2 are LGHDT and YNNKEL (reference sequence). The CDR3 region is CASSFTGTGRIRGYTF. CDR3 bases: TGTGCCAGCAGCTTTACCGGGACAGGGAGAATTCGGGGCTACACCTTC.

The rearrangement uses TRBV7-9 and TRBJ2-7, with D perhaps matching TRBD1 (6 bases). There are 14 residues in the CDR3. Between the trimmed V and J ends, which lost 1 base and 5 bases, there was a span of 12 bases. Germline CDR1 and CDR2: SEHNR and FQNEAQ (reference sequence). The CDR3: CASSLVLGADEQYF. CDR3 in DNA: TGTGCCAGCAGCTTAGTTCTGGGGGCAGACGAGCAGTACTTC.

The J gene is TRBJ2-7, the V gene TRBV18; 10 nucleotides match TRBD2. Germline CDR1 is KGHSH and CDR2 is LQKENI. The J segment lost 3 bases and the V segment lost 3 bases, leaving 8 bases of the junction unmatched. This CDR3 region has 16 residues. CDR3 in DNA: TGTGCCAGCTCACCGGGGCCGCGACTAGCGGGCTACGAGCAGTACTTC. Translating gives CASSPGPRLAGYEQYF.

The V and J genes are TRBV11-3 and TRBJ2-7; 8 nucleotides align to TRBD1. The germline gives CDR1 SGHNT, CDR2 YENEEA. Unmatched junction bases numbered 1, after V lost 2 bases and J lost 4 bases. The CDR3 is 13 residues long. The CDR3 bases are TGTGCCAGCAGCTTACGGACAGGGTACGAGCAGTACTTC. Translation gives CASSLRTGYEQYF.

The CDR3 here is CASRGQGVDGYTF. In nucleotides, the CDR3 is TGTGCCAGCAGAGGACAGGGTGTAGACGGCTACACCTTC. The chain employs TRBV7-2 and TRBJ1-2, with TRBD1 matching over 8 bases. Germline V gives CDR1 SGHTA, CDR2 FQGNSA. There are 13 residues in the CDR3. The junction had 8 bases not matched to a gene; V was cut back by 6 bases and J by 8 bases.

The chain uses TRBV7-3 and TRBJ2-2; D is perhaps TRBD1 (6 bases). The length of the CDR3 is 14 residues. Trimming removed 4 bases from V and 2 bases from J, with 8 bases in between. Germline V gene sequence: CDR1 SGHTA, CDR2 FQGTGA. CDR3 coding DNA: TGTGCCAGCAGCTCGGACAGTAACACCGGGGAGCTGTTTTTT. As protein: CASSSDSNTGELFF.